This TCR beta chain was profiled in a study of cytomegalovirus exposure and HLA in healthy donors (TCRdb year 2017). General notes on the study: An earlier analysis of 550 to 700 of the donors reported 250 to 350 Gb of sequence data and around 110 million unique TCR beta sequences from 150 million to 200 million T cells. Rather than using new phenotypic data, the later analysis identified candidate immune exposures from TCR beta sequences and from how often those sequences occurred across donors. A separate validation cohort of some 130 different subjects was used in addition to the 666-subject first cohort. The aim of the study was to test whether cataloging public T cell receptors could identify signatures of past pathogen exposure. An earlier analysis of a few hundred of the donors applied high-throughput TCR beta sequencing to assess whether each TCR beta V gene segment acted as functional or pseudogenic. Among some 400 genotyped donors of the cohort, an average of approximately 230,000 unique TCR beta nucleotide sequences were sequenced per donor, approximately 20% of them non-productive. HLA typing covered class I and class II loci at four-digit resolution. High-throughput TCR immunosequencing, statistical association of individual TCRs with disease status, and machine learning were combined to predict cytomegalovirus infection status. Using immunosequencing, the study profiled T cell repertoires from 500 to 800 subjects and related those repertoires to cytomegalovirus serostatus. Roughly 5 DR-DQ haplotypes were treated as single units for association and clustering because of strong linkage in the cohort. Among the roughly 400 genotyped donors, roughly 80% belonged to the genetic ancestry cluster associated with self-reported Caucasian donors. A later analysis re-analyzed previously published TCR beta repertoires from 660 or so donors and added high-resolution HLA genotyping to study TCR occurrence patterns. Every discovery cohort repertoire had been produced on one sequencing platform. Alongside the repertoire data, information on donor age, sex, ethnicity and CMV serostatus was compiled. The number of typed donors differed by locus: about 620-640 for A, B, C, DRB1 and DQB1; 500 to 550 for DQA1; around 610 for DPA1; and roughly 470 for DPB1. A later genetic analysis used genome-wide SNP genotypes for about 65% of the 666 donors, treating that subset as a discovery cohort. An early release that covered 640 HLA-typed donors contained 300 to 350 gigabases of sequencing data and tens of millions of unique TCR sequences. Broader findings and caveats from the paper: A few of the identified cytomegalovirus-associated TCR beta chains were confirmed in vitro to be specific for cytomegalovirus antigens. In an earlier analysis of some 500 of the donors, most TCR beta V segments were observed in productive rearrangements about 87% or about 30% of the time, broadly matching IMGT annotations. Correlated functional status among segregating V segments might reflect linkage disequilibrium, but an unknown experimental factor could not be ruled out. Because HLA typing was unavailable for some donors at each locus, only the typed subset was used in association tests. When HLA alleles, especially DR and DQ, strongly co-occurred, attributing TCR associations to individual alleles was difficult. The only immune exposure information available for the cohort was CMV serostatus. Roughly uniform sequencing depth across donors was assumed in presence/absence analyses, although this assumption may not hold. The study listed 164 TCR beta chains as associated with cytomegalovirus. A further reported finding was that TCR beta sequences accurately predicted the HLA-A and HLA-B alleles for most subjects in the first cohort. At a false discovery rate of 0.05, a later analysis linked fewer than 20,000 TCR beta sequences to specific HLA alleles. According to a later analysis, most CMV-associated TCR beta chains appeared to be HLA-restricted, and the HLA associations seemed to be driven largely by CMV exposure. V-gene and J-gene trimming of TCR beta chains was associated with a missense DCLRE1C variant in a later genetic analysis, and the association was replicated in an independent cohort. The classifier was reported to diagnose cytomegalovirus status with high specificity and sensitivity in both the original and validation cohorts. According to a later genetic analysis, donors in an Asian-associated ancestry cluster had fewer N-insertions in productive TCRs than the roughly 670-donor mean. Most TCR sequences were seen in very few donors, while some public TCRs were found in many individuals. In a later analysis, TCR association rates were found to vary across HLA loci, with the most associated TCRs seen for DRB1 alleles and the fewest for HLA-C alleles. Because the 87-base-pair reads could not distinguish some IMGT-functional V segments, including TRBV6-2 and TRBV6-3, those segments were excluded. Compared with equally common non-associated chains, HLA-associated TCR beta chains in a later analysis were more clonally expanded and had lower generation probabilities. The authors suggested that the approach could potentially be extended to other disease states and immunological phenotypes. In a later analysis, several top co-occurrence clusters were reported to appear linked to parvovirus B19, influenza, CMV and Epstein-Barr virus. The earlier analysis of some 560 of the donors excluded some 15 rarely observed V segments, including chromosome 9 orphons, because counts were too low. The cohort was sequenced for TCR beta chains only, and without alpha or paired-chain data the features that could be detected were limited. A group of highly shared sequence variants was considered likely to be a technical artifact of the sequencing pipeline.

The method was the immunoSEQ multiplex PCR assay. The multiplex PCR relied on a mix of 60 forward primers for TCR Vbeta segments and 13 reverse primers for TCR Jbeta segments. The CDR3 region of rearranged TCR beta genes was amplified from genomic DNA by a multiplex PCR assay. On the Illumina HiSeq System, the amplified TCR beta libraries were sequenced as 87-base-pair reads. The authors processed their data as follows. In a later analysis, some 80 million unique TCR beta chains were counted across the 690 or so repertoires, and roughly 9.9 million of these chains were shared by at least two donors. To remove PCR and sequencing errors, raw reads were error-corrected and collapsed into unique sequences using a nearest-neighbor algorithm that merged closely related sequences. Alignment of CDR3 sequences to IMGT reference sequences was used to assign V, D and J gene segments. For a sequence to be retained, a match of at least six nucleotides to both a V gene segment and a J gene segment was required. A rearrangement counted as productive if the CDR3 had no stop codons and remained in frame with V and J, and every other rearrangement counted as non-productive. Following IMGT convention, CDR3 was defined as the stretch from the second conserved V-encoded cysteine up to the conserved J-encoded phenylalanine. The earlier analysis of about 560 of the donors excluded any sequence lacking an unambiguous match to a single V gene segment. In an earlier analysis of approximately 590 of the donors, V segments were called functional above 56.7% productive rearrangements and were called segregating when the between-donor standard deviation exceeded 5%. A statistical classification framework was developed to diagnose cytomegalovirus status using the catalog of TCR beta chain sequences. In a later analysis, V and J genes were assigned by comparing TCR nucleotide sequences against IMGT/GENE-DB human TR gene sequences. A later analysis assigned CDR3 sequences and most-parsimonious VDJ recombination scenarios with the TCRdist pipeline. In a later analysis, each TCR beta chain was defined by its CDR3 amino acid sequence together with its V-gene family, and reads lacking a unique V-gene family were excluded. In a later analysis, 450 to 600 highly shared, low-generation-probability nucleotide sequences were removed to address suspected cross-contamination and a sequencing artifact. A later analysis calculated a clonal expansion index for each public chain from normalized within-repertoire ranks of inferred template counts. In a later analysis, generation probabilities were computed with a VDJ recombination model fitted to out-of-frame rearrangements, and the resulting probabilities were checked against IGoR. Hypergeometric tests were used in a later analysis to score TCR-TCR, TCR-HLA and TCR-CMV co-occurrence, with a repertoire-size bias correction applied to the TCR pairs. To estimate false discovery rates, a later analysis permuted the HLA or CMV assignments 20 times. A later analysis grouped co-occurring TCRs with DBSCAN, adding TCRdist sequence similarity when clustering within HLA-allele-positive subsets. Repertoires with fewer than 30,000 or more than 120,000 public chains, plus five repertoires with anomalous nucleotide sharing, were excluded from co-occurrence clustering. Here the immuneACCESS table is served through TCRdb, limited to in-frame sequences with V and J called. Missing clones are a known gap in these copies; in checked studies unresolved V genes cover under half, and the rest lacks a known reason. That table supplies the V and J calls and clone size; D and trimming were determined from the DNA. The sample profile shows 120,000 to 150,000 clones; 79% of them were found once. The ten largest make up about 6.7% of the sample.

The germline V gene provides CDR1 MDHEN and CDR2 SYDVKM. The CDR3 holds 12 amino acids from the cysteine to the phenylalanine. The sequence is cut down to CDR3 DNA, 36 bases in frame from base 1. V loses 6 bases at its end and J loses 6 bases; junction bases beyond the gene matches: 0. In total, around 600 healthy bone marrow donors made up the cohort. At the time of sampling, every cohort member was nominally healthy, though immune exposures that went unrecorded were likely present. The donor was CMV seropositive and belonged to the group of 250 to 300 seropositive cohort members. Each donor provided a peripheral blood sample, and peripheral blood mononuclear cells were used for TCR beta sequencing. The Qiagen DNeasy Blood Extraction Kit was used to extract genomic DNA from the blood cell samples. Concerning this clone: Its antigen is not yet known. No qualities accompany the bases; no much larger clone lies one base away.

Recombination connected TRBV28 to TRBJ2-2; a stretch of 8 junction bases matches TRBD1. This receptor was obtained from a woman aged 40 to 49 in good health and CMV-seropositive. Sample: PBMCs. The DNA reads as follows: TGTGCCAGCAGACAGGGGGCCGGGGAGCTGTTTTTT. Protein translation: CASRQGAGELFF.